The entry that follows covers one T cell receptor (beta chain) sequence. The entry originates in a study of blood T cell repertoires in COVID-19. Here immunoSEQ multiplex PCR was the method, and the copy in TCRdb shows in-frame clones only, minus some. The sample lists approximately 110,000 clones, around nine tenths seen once, with around 2% in the top ten. The CDR3 extends over 12 amino acids. The germline V gene encodes CDR1 MDHEN and CDR2 SYDVKM. The V end was cut by 6 bases, the J end by 6 bases, with 11 bases between. The V gene is TRBV28, the J gene TRBJ1-2; D might be TRBD1 (5 bases). This TCR derives from a man aged 45-65 years with COVID-19, enrolled during active disease. The sample taken for sequencing was peripheral blood. The CDR3 region has the DNA TGTGCCAGCAGCCCATCGGGGGATGGCTACACCTTC. It codes for CASSPSGDGYTF.